Shown below are 29 T cell receptor beta chains from a single sample sequenced in a study of T-cell reconstitution after alpha-beta-depleted transplantation in children (dated by TCRdb to the mid-2010s). The library was prepared using PCR. TCRdb records Illumina HiSeq 2500 as the sequencer. Molecular barcoding was employed in the preparation of TCR libraries, with unique molecular identifiers being used to normalize TCRbeta repertoire quantification. The raw public data were reprocessed by TCRdb itself: fastp quality trimming at Q25, MiXCR clonotype calling, in-frame beta chains only. A single entry per CDR3 protein holds the most common genes and DNA from its merged rows. Within this sample are hundreds of thousands of distinct CDR3 sequences, with roughly a tenth of them counted one time only. Together, the top ten hold 28% of the sample. The sample's treatment or condition label is to be understood as: allogeneic hematopoietic cell transplantation with graft depleted of TCRalphabeta T cells and CD19 B cells.

Source: PBMCs, taken before TCRalphabeta/CD19-depleted stem cell transplant. The receptor set was obtained from a child younger than two with acute myeloid leukemia, due to receive a stem cell transplant.

The chain carries TRBV2 and TRBJ1-1; TRBD1 agrees at 7 bases. Germline V CDR1 and CDR2: SNHLY, FYNNEI. The CDR3 totals 15 residues. Germline trimming cut 8 bases from V and 0 bases from J; bases unmatched to any gene: 9. The CDR3 DNA sequence: TGTGCCAGCGTTGGTTCCGGGACAGTGAACACTGAAGCTTTCTTT. As protein: CASVGSGTVNTEAFF.

This clonotype was recorded many times. This chain uses TRBV12-5 with TRBJ2-1, with 8 bases identical to TRBD2. Trimming at V came to 5 bases and at J to 8 bases, leaving 14 bases not matched to a gene. Per the germline V gene, CDR1 is LGHNT and CDR2 is FRNRAP. The CDR3 is 16 residues long. Here the CDR3 reads CASGPPSSGPRDEQFF. The DNA of the CDR3 is TGTGCTAGTGGTCCCCCGTCTAGCGGGCCTAGGGATGAGCAGTTCTTC.

This clonotype was detected a few times. The chain joins TRBV3-1 to TRBJ1-2; no clear D. The V end was cut by 4 bases, the J end by 3 bases, with 6 bases between. In germline, CDR1 is LGHDT, CDR2 YNNKEL (reference sequence). This CDR3 contains 12 residues. This chain's CDR3 is CASSPGYYGYTF. The CDR3 coding sequence is TGTGCCAGCAGCCCGGGGTACTATGGCTACACCTTC.

This clonotype was observed at least ten times. The rearrangement links TRBV20-1 to TRBJ1-1, with unresolved D. V lost 2 bases and J 2 bases, leaving 12 bases between the germline ends. This CDR3 spans 14 amino acids. CDR1 and CDR2 from the germline V gene are DFQATT and SNEGSKA (reference sequence). CDR3 DNA: TGCAGTGCTAGAATGCCGGCCAGAAACACTGAAGCTTTCTTT. Translating gives CSARMPARNTEAFF.

Many counts were recorded for this clonotype. The V call is TRBV5-1, the J call TRBJ1-1, with D unresolved. This CDR3 is built from 17 residues. The V end was cut by 0 bases, the J end by 0 bases, with 15 bases between. Germline CDR1 reads SGHRS; CDR2 reads YFSETQ. The CDR3 nucleotides are TGCGCCAGCAGCTTGGTCCCATACGGAGTCATGAACACTGAAGCTTTCTTT. Translated: CASSLVPYGVMNTEAFF.

J is TRBJ1-1 and V is TRBV10-2, with D perhaps matching TRBD1 (5 bases). CDR3 size: 17 residues. The germline V gene encodes CDR1 WSHSY and CDR2 SAAADI. V was clipped by 1 base and J by 1 base, with 16 bases between them. The CDR3 nucleotides are TGCGCCAGCAGTGAGTGGGGGGATGTAAAGGCGAACACTGAAGCTTTCTTT. It translates to CASSEWGDVKANTEAFF.

This clonotype was detected many times. This rearrangement joins TRBV5-1 to TRBJ2-2; 7 bases fit TRBD2. Germline V lookup: CDR1 SGHRS, CDR2 YFSETQ. The CDR3 consists of 15 residues. V was pared by 2 bases and J by 4 bases, with 5 bases of the junction left unmatched. CDR3 coding DNA: TGCGCCAGCAGCTTAGACACTAGCGTCACCGGGGAGCTGTTTTTT. Its translation is CASSLDTSVTGELFF.

This clonotype has just a few counts. The chain employs TRBV9 and TRBJ1-6; the D is unclear. This CDR3 region has 15 residues. CDR1 is SGDLS and CDR2 is YYNGEE in the germline V gene. V lost 1 base and J lost 2, with 7 bases in between. The CDR3 region has the DNA TGTGCCAGCAGCGTATCTCGAACCTATAATTCACCCCTCCACTTT. It yields the protein CASSVSRTYNSPLHF. The entire variable domain, with the rest obtained from reference TRBV9 and TRBJ1-6, is as follows: DSGVTQTPKHLITATGQRVTLRCSPRSGDLSVYWYQQSLDQGLQFLIQYYNGEERAKGNILERFSAQQFPDLHSELNLSSLELGDSALYFCASSVSRTYNSPLHFGNGTRLTVT.

In this sample, this clonotype turned up many times. The V gene is TRBV9, the J gene TRBJ2-7; D is unresolved. CDR3 length: 11 amino acids. CDR1 SGDLS and CDR2 YYNGEE come from the germline V gene. Trimming removed 0 bases from V and 7 bases from J, with 5 bases in between. This CDR3 is CASSVGAEQYF. CDR3 nucleotide sequence: TGTGCCAGCAGCGTAGGCGCTGAGCAGTACTTC.

This clonotype showed up many times. The J gene is TRBJ1-1, the V gene TRBV2; tentatively, D is TRBD1 (5 bases). This CDR3 has 16 residues. Germline lookup yields CDR1 SNHLY and CDR2 FYNNEI. V was pared by 3 bases and J by 3 bases, with 17 bases between. The CDR3, as DNA: TGTGCCAGCAGTGACCCGAGGCAGGGAATGGACACTGAAGCTTTCTTT. Its translation: CASSDPRQGMDTEAFF. Full variable domain (remainder filled in from reference TRBV2 and TRBJ1-1): EPEVTQTPSHQVTQMGQEVILRCVPISNHLYFYWYRQILGQKVEFLVSFYNNEISEKSEIFDDQFSVERPDGSNFTLKIRSTKLEDSAMYFCASSDPRQGMDTEAFFGQGTRLTVV.

This chain uses TRBV5-1 with TRBJ2-5; D call uncertain. The CDR3 has 14 amino acids. V was trimmed by 1 base and J by 5 bases, leaving 12 bases between them. Germline V lookup: CDR1 SGHRS, CDR2 YFSETQ. The CDR3 here is CASSLTPGRETQYF. For the CDR3, the DNA is TGCGCCAGCAGCTTGACGCCAGGAAGGGAGACCCAGTACTTC.

This clonotype was counted at least ten times. V and J are TRBV28 and TRBJ2-3, with D hard to call. From germline, CDR1 is MDHEN and CDR2 SYDVKM. Trimming cost V 5 bases and J 5 bases, with 11 bases left between them. The CDR3 loop spans 13 amino acids. In nucleotides, the CDR3 is TGTGCCAGCAGTCCCAGACTGCGAGATACGCAGTATTTT. It yields the protein CASSPRLRDTQYF.

This clonotype was counted at least ten times. The chain's CDR3 is CASSKRRDASQETQYF. The DNA for the CDR3 is TGTGCCAGCAGCAAGAGAAGGGACGCCTCCCAAGAGACCCAGTACTTC. The chain carries TRBV27 and TRBJ2-5; either TRBD1 or TRBD2 may supply D (5 bases each). Looked up from germline, CDR1 is MNHEY and CDR2 is SMNVEV (reference sequence). CDR3 length: 16 amino acids. V lost 6 bases and J 1 base, leaving 18 bases between the germline ends.

This clonotype has ten or more counts. The chain uses TRBV12-3 or TRBV12-4 and TRBJ1-1; the match to TRBD1 covers 7 bases. CDR3 size: 14 residues. V was pared by 7 bases and J by 1 base, with 6 bases of the junction left unmatched. The CDR3 DNA follows: TGTGCCAGCAACGACAGGGTCGGGAACACTGAAGCTTTCTTT. It encodes CASNDRVGNTEAFF.

This clonotype was picked up many times. The rearrangement uses TRBV3-1 and TRBJ1-1; 10 bases agree with TRBD1. This CDR3 has 15 residues. V shed 1 base and J 3 bases; nucleotides not matched to a gene: 2. CDR1 LGHDT and CDR2 YNNKEL come from the germline V gene (reference sequence). Written as DNA, the CDR3 is TGTGCCAGCAGCCAAGGGACAGGGGGTGACACTGAAGCTTTCTTT. Protein product: CASSQGTGGDTEAFF. The whole variable domain, remainder taken from reference TRBV3-1 and TRBJ1-1, is DTAVSQTPKYLVTQMGNDKSIKCEQNLGHDTMYWYKQDSKKFLKIMFSYNNKELIINETVPNRFSPKSPDKAHLNLHINSLELGDSAVYFCASSQGTGGDTEAFFGQGTRLTVV.

The rearrangement joins TRBV20-1 to TRBJ2-7; 8 nucleotides line up with TRBD2. V shed 6 bases and J 6 bases; nucleotides not matched to a gene: 13. CDR3 size: 14 residues. Germline V CDR1 and CDR2: DFQATT, SNEGSKA (reference sequence). The CDR3 spells CSALGAGDLSEQYF. The CDR3 DNA reads TGCAGTGCGTTAGGAGCGGGGGACTTAAGCGAGCAGTACTTC.

This clonotype was recorded at least ten times. J is TRBJ2-1 and V is TRBV30; 8 bases agree with TRBD2. V dropped 0 bases and J dropped 6; count of bases not matched to a gene: 4. Per the germline V gene, CDR1 is GTSNPN and CDR2 is SVGIG (reference sequence). This CDR3 is built from 14 residues. The CDR3 loop is CAWSVGAGGNEQFF. The DNA of the CDR3 is TGTGCCTGGAGTGTGGGGGCGGGGGGCAATGAGCAGTTCTTC.

This clonotype was detected ten times or more. The V call is TRBV28, the J call TRBJ2-7; 8 nucleotides align to TRBD2. This CDR3 is built from 16 residues. Trimming at V came to 1 base and at J to 4 bases, leaving 9 bases not matched to a gene. In germline, CDR1 is MDHEN, CDR2 SYDVKM. CDR3 nucleotide sequence: TGTGCCAGCAGTTTATTCTATACCGGGAGGGGGTACGAGCAGTACTTC. It translates to CASSLFYTGRGYEQYF.

The chain links TRBV3-1 to TRBJ2-1; no clear D gene. Trimming removed 1 base at V and 10 bases at J, with 20 bases between. The CDR3 is 16 residues long. Germline V gene sequence: CDR1 LGHDT, CDR2 YNNKEL (reference sequence). The CDR3 sequence is CASSQAPGVWANEQFF. In DNA, the CDR3 is TGTGCCAGCAGCCAAGCCCCCGGCGTCTGGGCCAACGAGCAGTTCTTC.

Comment on this clonotype: This CDR3 is missing its conserved last phenylalanine or tryptophan, likely due to a read error. The genes are TRBV24-1 and TRBJ2-1; no definite D call. The CDR3 covers 16 residues. Trimming shortened V by 6 bases and J by 5 bases, and 19 bases separated the two germline ends. The germline V gene has CDR1 KGHDR and CDR2 SFDVKD. The DNA of the CDR3 is TGTGCCACCAGTCATACATCTCGAACTCCCGACAATGAGCAGTTCTCC. This translates into CATSHTSRTPDNEQFS.

This clonotype was seen many times. The chain links TRBV12-3 or TRBV12-4 to TRBJ2-5; D ambiguous. This CDR3 spans 11 amino acids. Trimming removed 4 bases at V and 10 bases at J, with 10 bases between. The CDR3 is CASSYRGFQYF. Here the CDR3 DNA reads TGTGCCAGCAGTTATAGAGGCTTCCAGTACTTC.

This clonotype has ten or more counts. The gene calls are TRBV11-3 and TRBJ1-4; TRBD1 matches 8 bases. CDR3 length equals 15 residues. Germline V gene sequence: CDR1 SGHNT, CDR2 YENEEA. With V trimmed by 4 bases and J by 1 base, 2 bases remained unmatched. This CDR3 reads CASSSGQGTNEKLFF. DNA of the CDR3: TGTGCCAGCAGCTCCGGACAGGGAACTAATGAAAAACTGTTTTTT.

This clonotype was found many times. The rearrangement joins TRBV25-1 to TRBJ1-2; 11 nucleotides agree with TRBD1. The CDR3 spans 16 residues. Germline CDR1 is MGHDK and CDR2 is SYGVNS. V lost 6 bases to trimming and J lost 8 bases; unmatched junction nucleotides: 14. This CDR3 reads CASSPTTGQGARGYTF. CDR3 sequence (DNA): TGTGCCAGCAGCCCTACCACCGGACAGGGGGCGCGCGGCTACACCTTC.

In this sample, this clonotype turned up a few times. V and J are TRBV12-3 or TRBV12-4 and TRBJ1-5; D remains unclear. The ends were cut back, 6 bases at V and 0 bases at J, with 15 bases in the middle. The CDR3 extends over 16 amino acids. The CDR3 here is CASSLRGWNSNQPQHF. CDR3 nucleotides: TGTGCCAGCAGCCTACGAGGGTGGAATAGCAATCAGCCCCAGCATTTT.

This clonotype was picked up many times. The chain joins TRBV29-1 to TRBJ1-4; possibly TRBD1 for D (6 bases). Trimming took 5 bases from V and 6 from J, leaving 10 bases between them. This CDR3 is 12 amino acids long. Germline V CDR1 and CDR2: SQVTM, ANQGSEA. The CDR3 loop is CSVLRGDEKLFF. In DNA, the CDR3 is TGCAGCGTTCTCAGGGGTGATGAAAAACTGTTTTTT.

The chain carries TRBV5-5 and TRBJ2-3; D ambiguous. V gave up 4 bases and J gave up 3 bases, with 12 bases separating them. The CDR3 is 14 residues long. Germline V gene sequence: CDR1 SGHKS, CDR2 YYEKEE (reference sequence). CDR3 sequence: CASSRVVMTDTQYF. CDR3 nucleotide sequence: TGTGCCAGCAGCAGGGTGGTTATGACAGATACGCAGTATTTT.

This clonotype was recorded at least ten times. This rearrangement joins TRBV29-1 to TRBJ1-2, with D tentatively TRBD1 (5 bases). This CDR3 is 13 amino acids long. Trimming cost V 6 bases and J 3 bases, with 14 bases left between them. Germline assignment: CDR1 SQVTM and CDR2 ANQGSEA. The CDR3 bases are TGCAGCGTCGGTCGGGGAGGGGACTATGGCTACACCTTC. This sequence encodes CSVGRGGDYGYTF. Variable domain in full (rest from reference TRBV29-1 and TRBJ1-2): SAVISQKPSRDICQRGTSLTIQCQVDSQVTMMFWYRQQPGQSLTLIATANQGSEATYESGFVIDKFPISRPNLTFSTLTVSNMSPEDSSIYLCSVGRGGDYGYTFGSGTRLTVV.

There are many counts of this clonotype. The chain is built from TRBV20-1 and TRBJ2-1, with 9 bases lining up with TRBD2. Unmatched junction bases numbered 5, after V lost 3 bases and J lost 5 bases. This CDR3 spans 14 amino acids. CDR1 is DFQATT, CDR2 SNEGSKA, per germline (reference sequence). The CDR3 region is CSARSGRLNNEQFF. The CDR3 nucleotides read TGCAGTGCTAGGAGCGGGAGGCTCAACAATGAGCAGTTCTTC.

In this sample, this clonotype turned up many times. This chain joins TRBV5-1 and TRBJ2-2, with D unresolved. This CDR3 region has 14 residues. V gave up 0 bases and J gave up 6 bases, with 9 bases separating them. CDR1 is SGHRS and CDR2 is YFSETQ in the germline V gene. The DNA of the CDR3 is TGCGCCAGCAGCTTGGTTACAGCCTCCGGGGAGCTGTTTTTT. It is translated as CASSLVTASGELFF. The complete variable domain, with remaining parts taken from reference TRBV5-1 and TRBJ2-2, reads KAGVTQTPRYLIKTRGQQVTLSCSPISGHRSVSWYQQTPGQGLQFLFEYFSETQRNKGNFPGRFSGRQFSNSRSEMNVSTLELGDSALYLCASSLVTASGELFFGEGSRLTVL.